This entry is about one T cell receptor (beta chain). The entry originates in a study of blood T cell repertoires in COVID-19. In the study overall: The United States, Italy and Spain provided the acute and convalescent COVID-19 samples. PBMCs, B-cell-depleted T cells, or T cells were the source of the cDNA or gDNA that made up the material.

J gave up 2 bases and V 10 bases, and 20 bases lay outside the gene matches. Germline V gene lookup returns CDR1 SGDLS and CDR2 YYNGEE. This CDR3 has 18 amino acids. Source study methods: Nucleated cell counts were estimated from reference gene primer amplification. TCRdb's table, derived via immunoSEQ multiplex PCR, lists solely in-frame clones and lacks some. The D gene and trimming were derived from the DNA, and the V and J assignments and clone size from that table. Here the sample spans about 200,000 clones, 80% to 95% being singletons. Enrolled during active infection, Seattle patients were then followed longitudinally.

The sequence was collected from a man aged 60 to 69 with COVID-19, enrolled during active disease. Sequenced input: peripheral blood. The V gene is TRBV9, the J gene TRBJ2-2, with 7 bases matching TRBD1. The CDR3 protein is CAGHSDPLQGHNTGELFF. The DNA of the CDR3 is TGTGCCGGGCATAGCGACCCACTACAGGGGCACAACACCGGGGAGCTGTTTTTT.